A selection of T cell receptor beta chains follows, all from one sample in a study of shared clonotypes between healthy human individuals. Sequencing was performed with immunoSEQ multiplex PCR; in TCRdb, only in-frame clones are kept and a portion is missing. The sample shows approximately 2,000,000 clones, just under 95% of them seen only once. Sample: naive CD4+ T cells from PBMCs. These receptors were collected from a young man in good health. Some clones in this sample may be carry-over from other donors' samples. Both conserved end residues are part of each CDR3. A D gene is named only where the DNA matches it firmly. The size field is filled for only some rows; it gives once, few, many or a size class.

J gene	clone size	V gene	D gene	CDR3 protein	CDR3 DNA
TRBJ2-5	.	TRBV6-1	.	CASSGGSGETQYF	TGTGCCAGCAGTGGAGGTTCCGGGGAGACCCAGTACTTC
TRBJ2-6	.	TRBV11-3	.	CASLRDPRAGANVLTF	TGTGCCAGTTTGCGGGACCCCCGGGCGGGGGCCAACGTCCTGACTTTC
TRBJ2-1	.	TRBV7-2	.	CASSFLSNEQFF	TGTGCCAGCAGCTTTTTGTCCAATGAGCAGTTCTTC
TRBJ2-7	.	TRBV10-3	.	CAISKMDLAPYEQYF	TGTGCCATCAGTAAAATGGACTTGGCTCCCTACGAGCAGTACTTC
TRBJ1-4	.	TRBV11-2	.	CASSFLNEKLFF	TGTGCCAGCAGCTTCTTAAATGAAAAACTGTTTTTT
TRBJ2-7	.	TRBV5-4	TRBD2	CASSLRTSGAYEQYF	TGTGCCAGCAGCTTGAGGACTAGCGGAGCTTACGAGCAGTACTTC
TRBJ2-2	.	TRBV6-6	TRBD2	CASSWTSGRQELFF	TGTGCCAGCAGTTGGACTAGCGGACGTCAGGAGCTGTTTTTT
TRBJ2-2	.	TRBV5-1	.	CAVSPGENTGELFF	TGCGCCGTCTCCCCCGGGGAGAACACCGGGGAGCTGTTTTTT
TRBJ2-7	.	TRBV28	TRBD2	CASIEGREGPEQYF	TGTGCCAGTATAGAAGGGCGGGAGGGCCCCGAGCAGTACTTC
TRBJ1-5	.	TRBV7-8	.	CASSSMPVDQPQHF	TGTGCCAGCAGCTCGATGCCTGTGGATCAGCCCCAGCATTTT
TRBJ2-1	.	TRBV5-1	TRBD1	CASSLAEGGYEQFF	TGCGCCAGCAGCTTGGCCGAAGGGGGCTATGAGCAGTTCTTC
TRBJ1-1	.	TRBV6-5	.	CASSYSSNTEAFF	TGTGCCAGCAGTTACTCGTCGAACACTGAAGCTTTCTTT
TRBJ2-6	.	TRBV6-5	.	CASSYILSGANVLTF	TGTGCCAGCAGTTATATACTTTCTGGGGCCAACGTCCTGACTTTC
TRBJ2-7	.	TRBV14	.	CASSQDPKGKQYF	TGTGCCAGCAGCCAAGATCCTAAAGGGAAGCAGTACTTC
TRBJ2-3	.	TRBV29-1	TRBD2	CSVASSGRADTQYF	TGCAGCGTGGCTAGTAGCGGGAGAGCGGATACGCAGTATTTT
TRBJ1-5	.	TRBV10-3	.	CAIRQDNQPQHF	TGTGCCATCAGACAGGACAATCAGCCCCAGCATTTT
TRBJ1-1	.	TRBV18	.	CASSPPRGNRTEAFF	TGTGCCAGCTCACCACCGCGGGGGAATCGCACTGAAGCTTTCTTT
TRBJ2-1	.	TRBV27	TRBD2	CATNRKPGTTYNEQFF	TGTGCCACCAACCGCAAACCCGGGACTACTTACAATGAGCAGTTCTTC
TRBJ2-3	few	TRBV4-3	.	CASSQGLAKWRYF	TGCGCCAGCAGCCAGGGTCTAGCGAAATGGAGGTATTTT
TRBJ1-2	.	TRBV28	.	CASSFGGPQRGYGYTF	TGTGCCAGCAGTTTTGGGGGCCCCCAAAGAGGCTATGGCTACACCTTC
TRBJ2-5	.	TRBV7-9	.	CASSFTSQETQYF	TGTGCCAGCAGCTTTACTAGCCAAGAGACCCAGTACTTC